These 24 T cell receptor beta chains were sequenced from one sample in a study of beta chain features in type 1 diabetes. Expressed TCRB transcripts were sequenced because the isolated RNA had all been reverse transcribed beforehand. Repertoires were generated with immunoSEQ multiplex PCR, while TCRdb's copy carries only in-frame clones and drops some. Of about 340,000 clones in the sample, approximately 8.2% are singletons; the top ten hold 0.44%. Sequencing was performed on central memory CD4+ T cells from blood. The receptors derive from a woman aged 18-30 years in good health.

This clone was seen a handful of times. The J gene is TRBJ1-2, the V gene TRBV27; TRBD1 might be the D (5 bases). Germline values: CDR1 MNHEY, CDR2 SMNVEV (reference sequence). Trimming removed 2 bases at V and 1 base at J, with 11 bases between. This CDR3 is 15 amino acids long. The CDR3 DNA follows: TGTGCCAGCAGTTTAGTGGGGACGAGTAACTATGGCTACACCTTC. Its protein is CASSLVGTSNYGYTF.

A few counts support this clone. CDR3 region: CASSGLAGGPDEQFF. In DNA, the CDR3 is TGTGCCAGCTCGGGCTTAGCGGGAGGGCCCGATGAGCAGTTCTTC. The chain recombines TRBV7-9 with TRBJ2-1; 11 nucleotides match TRBD2. CDR3 length: 15 amino acids. The germline CDR1 and CDR2 sequences are SEHNR and FQNEAQ (reference sequence). V was pared by 8 bases and J by 8 bases, with 11 bases of the junction left unmatched.

The V call is TRBV7-3, the J call TRBJ2-7; D ambiguous. The CDR3 sequence is 14 residues long. V was cut by 2 bases and J by 2 bases, with 10 bases left in between. The germline gives CDR1 SGHTA, CDR2 FQGTGA. The CDR3 DNA is TGTGCCAGCAGCTTATCGTCAGATACCTACGAGCAGTACTTC. Translating it yields CASSLSSDTYEQYF.

About this clone: An end of the junction differs from the germline gene, which may be a read error. The genes are TRBV11-1 and TRBJ2-1, with D perhaps matching TRBD2 (5 bases). The V gene's germline CDR1 is SGHAT and CDR2 FQDESV (reference sequence). The CDR3 is 13 amino acids. The CDR3 bases are TGTGCCATCAGCTTAGGGCTAGCTAGTGAGCAGTTCTTC. It is translated as CAISLGLASEQFF.

This rearrangement joins TRBV7-2 to TRBJ1-1; D is unresolved. V dropped 2 bases and J dropped 13 bases, with 2 bases sitting between them. Germline lookup yields CDR1 SGHTA and CDR2 FQGNSA. There are 8 residues in the CDR3. In DNA, the CDR3 is TGTGCCAGCAGCTTACATTTCTTT. Amino acid sequence: CASSLHFF.

The chain has TRBV7-3 and TRBJ2-2, with D possibly matching TRBD1 (5 bases). Between the trimmed V and J ends, which lost 4 bases and 7 bases, there was a span of 10 bases. This CDR3 contains 13 residues. The germline V gene encodes CDR1 SGHTA and CDR2 FQGTGA. In DNA form, the CDR3 reads TGTGCCAGCAGCTCGGACACGTTCGGGGAGCTGTTTTTT. As protein: CASSSDTFGELFF.

This clone has a count of ten or more. V is TRBV28 and J is TRBJ2-5, with TRBD2 matching over 12 bases. The CDR3 runs to 14 residues. The V segment lost 6 bases and the J segment 5 bases; nucleotides outside the gene matches: 4. Germline assignment: CDR1 MDHEN and CDR2 SYDVKM. The CDR3 DNA reads TGTGCCAGCAGGACTAGCGGGAGTCGGGAGACCCAGTACTTC. It translates to CASRTSGSRETQYF.

This CDR3 is CASSLDNQETQYF. The CDR3 bases are TGTGCCAGCAGCTTGGACAACCAAGAGACCCAGTACTTC. This sequence joins TRBV5-6 and TRBJ2-5, with D unresolved. CDR1 and CDR2 (germline): SGHDT, YYEEEE. CDR3 length: 13 amino acids. V shed 0 bases and J shed 0 bases, with 3 bases lying between them. The full variable domain, in which reference TRBV5-6 and TRBJ2-5 provide the parts outside the CDR3, is DAGVTQSPTHLIKTRGQQVTLRCSPKSGHDTVSWYQQALGQGPQFIFQYYEEEERQRGNFPDRFSGHQFPNYSSELNVNALLLGDSALYLCASSLDNQETQYFGPGTRLLVL.

V and J are TRBV9 and TRBJ2-5; unclear D gene. Per germline, CDR1 SGDLS and CDR2 YYNGEE. The CDR3 covers 15 residues. V lost 1 base, J lost 2 bases, and 12 bases lay in between. Written as DNA, the CDR3 is TGTGCCAGCAGCGTATCAGGAGACTGGCAAGAGACCCAGTACTTC. Its protein product is CASSVSGDWQETQYF. Full variable domain (outside the CDR3, taken from reference TRBV9 and TRBJ2-5): DSGVTQTPKHLITATGQRVTLRCSPRSGDLSVYWYQQSLDQGLQFLIQYYNGEERAKGNILERFSAQQFPDLHSELNLSSLELGDSALYFCASSVSGDWQETQYFGPGTRLLVL.

This chain connects TRBV4-2 to TRBJ2-1, with D perhaps matching TRBD1 or TRBD2 (5 bases each). The CDR3 is 16 amino acids. CDR1 is LGHNA and CDR2 is YNFKEQ in the germline V gene. Trimming removed 1 base from V and 2 bases from J, with 12 bases in between. The CDR3 reads CASSQGDGGTYNEQFF. DNA of the CDR3: TGTGCCAGCAGCCAAGGGGACGGCGGAACCTACAATGAGCAGTTCTTC.

The V and J genes are TRBV5-6 and TRBJ2-3, with 11 positions matching TRBD2. V lost 4 bases to trimming and J lost 5 bases; unmatched junction nucleotides: 6. The germline V gene has CDR1 SGHDT and CDR2 YYEEEE. This CDR3 is 15 amino acids long. The CDR3 region is CASSRLAGIGDTQYF. The CDR3 nucleotides read TGTGCCAGCAGCCGACTAGCGGGGATCGGAGATACGCAGTATTTT.

There are a few counts of this clone. This sequence joins TRBV27 and TRBJ2-1, with TRBD2 identical over 12 bases. The CDR3 length is 17 residues. The ends lost 5 bases at V and 9 bases at J; junction bases unmatched: 14. Germline values: CDR1 MNHEY, CDR2 SMNVEV (reference sequence). The CDR3, as DNA: TGTGCCAGCAGTCCACCACGACTAGCGGGAGTATATGGTGAGCAGTTCTTC. It is translated as CASSPPRLAGVYGEQFF.

This clone was found a few times. Other DNA sequences in this sample translate to the same CDR3. The chain recombines TRBV28 with TRBJ2-5; TRBD2 matches 9 bases. V shed 2 bases and J 2 bases; nucleotides not matched to a gene: 0. CDR1 is MDHEN, CDR2 SYDVKM, per germline. The CDR3 has 14 residues. The CDR3 region is CASSLAGGQETQYF. In DNA, the CDR3 is TGTGCCAGCAGTTTAGCGGGAGGGCAAGAGACCCAGTACTTC.

In this sample, this clone turned up a few times. The chain employs TRBV5-1 and TRBJ2-3; D remains unclear. CDR3 length: 11 residues. The V gene lost 4 bases and the J gene lost 8 bases, with 8 bases spanning the gap. In germline, CDR1 is SGHRS, CDR2 YFSETQ. CDR3 coding DNA: TGCGCCAGCAGCGACCGGGCTACGCAGTATTTT. Translation: CASSDRATQYF.

The chain links TRBV25-1 to TRBJ2-7; TRBD2 might be the D (6 bases). V lost 0 bases and J lost 2, with 8 bases in between. The CDR3 is 14 residues long. Germline V CDR1 and CDR2: MGHDK, SYGVNS. The CDR3 is CASSEYAGTYEQYF. Written as DNA, the CDR3 is TGTGCCAGCAGTGAATATGCGGGGACCTACGAGCAGTACTTC.

This clone was counted a few times. This chain uses TRBV5-1 with TRBJ2-5, with D possibly being TRBD2 (6 bases). V lost 0 bases and J 4 bases, leaving 10 bases between the germline ends. This CDR3 contains 14 residues. In germline, CDR1 is SGHRS, CDR2 YFSETQ. The CDR3 DNA follows: TGCGCCAGCAGCTTGGCGACGGGAGTAGAGACCCAGTACTTC. Translation gives CASSLATGVETQYF.

In its sample, this clone was seen a few times. The chain carries TRBV28 and TRBJ2-2, with TRBD1 matching over 9 bases. Germline CDR1 MDHEN, CDR2 SYDVKM. This CDR3 region has 16 residues. V shed 2 bases and J 6 bases; nucleotides not matched to a gene: 7. The CDR3 sequence: CASSLTGQGAAGELFF. CDR3 DNA sequence: TGTGCCAGCAGTTTAACGGGACAGGGAGCGGCCGGGGAGCTGTTTTTT.

V is TRBV25-1 and J is TRBJ2-1, with 7 bases matching TRBD1. Per germline, CDR1 MGHDK and CDR2 SYGVNS. The CDR3 loop spans 17 amino acids. V shed 2 bases and J 3 bases; nucleotides not matched to a gene: 10. The CDR3 protein is CASSEIGAGGDYNEQFF. The CDR3 DNA is TGTGCCAGCAGTGAAATAGGGGCAGGGGGAGACTACAATGAGCAGTTCTTC.

V usage is TRBV7-2 and J usage is TRBJ2-1; D remains ambiguous. Trimming left V 1 base short and J 0 bases short, with 7 bases between. The V gene's germline CDR1 is SGHTA and CDR2 FQGNSA. The CDR3 is 15 residues long. CDR3 region: CASSLEWGSYNEQFF. In nucleotides, the CDR3 is TGTGCCAGCAGCTTAGAATGGGGCTCCTACAATGAGCAGTTCTTC.

This clone was recorded a few times. The DNA for the CDR3 is TGTGCCAGCAGCCGACTAGGGGGTGGGGCCAACGTCCTGACTTTC. It yields the protein CASSRLGGGANVLTF. This rearrangement joins TRBV14 to TRBJ2-6, with D perhaps TRBD1 or TRBD2 (6 bases each). CDR3 length: 15 residues. CDR1 is SGHDN, CDR2 FVKESK, per germline. Trimming removed 4 bases at V and 3 bases at J, with 10 bases between.

This clone occurred a few times. This sample also contains other DNA sequences that code for the same CDR3. The chain joins TRBV27 to TRBJ2-7; D is ambiguous. CDR1 and CDR2 (germline): MNHEY, SMNVEV (reference sequence). Trimming cost V 3 bases and J 5 bases, with 5 bases left between them. The CDR3 runs 11 residues. In DNA, the CDR3 is TGTGCCAGCAGTTTGTTCCACGAGCAGTACTTC. The encoded protein is CASSLFHEQYF.

This clone was seen more than once but under ten times. This chain joins TRBV28 and TRBJ2-7, with 10 nucleotides matching TRBD2. The CDR3 is made up of 14 amino acids. The V segment lost 8 bases and the J segment 4 bases; nucleotides outside the gene matches: 8. The V gene's germline CDR1 is MDHEN and CDR2 SYDVKM. CDR3 in amino acids: CASSRSGRGYEQYF. In DNA form, the CDR3 reads TGTGCCAGCTCCCGAAGCGGGAGGGGATACGAGCAGTACTTC.

The chain has TRBV6-5 and TRBJ1-3; D is unresolved. The CDR3 length is 16 residues. V lost 0 bases, J lost 0 bases, and 9 bases lay in between. The V gene's germline CDR1 is MNHEY and CDR2 SVGAGI. CDR3 sequence reads: CASSYSRASSGNTIYF. The CDR3 DNA reads TGTGCCAGCAGTTACTCACGGGCGTCCTCTGGAAACACCATATATTTT.

The J gene is TRBJ2-1, the V gene TRBV7-2; D call uncertain. The ends were cut back, 1 base at V and 0 bases at J, with 4 bases in the middle. The CDR3 sequence is 14 residues long. From germline, CDR1 is SGHTA and CDR2 FQGNSA. The CDR3 sequence is CASSLGYSYNEQFF. As DNA, the CDR3 is TGTGCCAGCAGCTTAGGGTACTCCTACAATGAGCAGTTCTTC.